The 12 T cell receptor beta chains listed next were all sequenced from one sample in a study of shared T cell receptors in the human thymus. Assay used: immunoSEQ multiplex PCR; TCRdb lists only in-frame clones, some missing. The sample holds about 380,000 clones, roughly 94% seen once. Sequencing was done on a sample of thymocytes. The receptor source for this set is a human donor.

The count of this clone is one. The rearrangement links TRBV27 to TRBJ1-2; TRBD1 matches 12 bases. Germline assignment: CDR1 MNHEY and CDR2 SMNVEV (reference sequence). After removal of 10 bases from V and 7 bases from J, the junction contained 10 bases not matched to a gene. The CDR3 totals 14 residues. The CDR3 DNA reads as TGTGCCACGATGGGGACAGGGGGCGCGTTTGGCTACACCTTC. It translates to CATMGTGGAFGYTF.

This sequence joins TRBV5-4 and TRBJ1-1, with D possibly TRBD1 on 5 matching bases. Trimming pared 3 bases from V and 4 bases from J, leaving 19 bases between. Germline CDR1 and CDR2: SGHNT and YYREEE (reference sequence). The CDR3 covers 16 residues. CDR3 sequence (DNA): TGTGCCAGCAGCTCATCCCCGAGGGGTTTGGGCACTGAAGCTTTCTTT. Translation: CASSSSPRGLGTEAFF.

The chain has TRBV1 and TRBJ2-2; the table's TRBD2 call for D was not verified on the DNA. TRBV1 is described as a pseudogene. The CDR3 length is 16 residues. The CDR3 protein is CTRPQAGGLNTGELFF. The CDR3 coding sequence is TGCACCCGGCCCCAGGCGGGAGGACTGAACACCGGGGAGCTGTTTTTT.

The chain combines TRBV4-1 with TRBJ2-5; a weak D match, TRBD2 (6 bases). The V gene's germline CDR1 is MGHRA and CDR2 YSYEKL. The CDR3 extends over 15 amino acids. V was pared by 7 bases and J by 5 bases, with 20 bases between. CDR3 nucleotide sequence: TGCGCCAGCAAGAATCCCGGGACTTTGGGGGAGACCCAGTACTTC. It encodes CASKNPGTLGETQYF.

The J gene is TRBJ2-7, the V gene TRBV5-1; D is perhaps TRBD1 (5 bases). The ends were cut back, 4 bases at V and 3 bases at J, with 17 bases in the middle. Germline loops: CDR1 SGHRS, CDR2 YFSETQ. The CDR3 is 15 residues long. The CDR3 region has the DNA TGCGCCAGCAGCCCCCGGCAGGGCGTCAACTACGAGCAGTACTTC. Its protein is CASSPRQGVNYEQYF.

V is TRBV27 and J is TRBJ2-5, with 9 bases lining up with TRBD1. Trimming cost V 5 bases and J 6 bases; bases outside gene matches: 4. CDR3 length equals 13 residues. Germline CDR1 and CDR2: MNHEY and SMNVEV (reference sequence). CDR3: CASSPGQGKTQYF. The DNA of the CDR3 is TGTGCCAGCAGTCCGGGACAGGGAAAGACCCAGTACTTC.

This rearrangement joins TRBV6-6 to TRBJ2-5, with D unresolved. The J call may be mistaken, given a closer DNA end match to TRBJ2-7. Germline V CDR1 and CDR2: MNHNY, SVGAGI (reference sequence). The CDR3 has 11 residues. CDR3 amino acids: CASSLRSEQYF. The DNA for the CDR3 is TGTGCCAGCAGTTTGCGGAGCGAGCAGTACTTC.

The chain uses TRBV6-5 and TRBJ2-7; D is ambiguous. The CDR3 has 15 residues. V was trimmed by 5 bases and J by 3 bases, leaving 17 bases between them. Germline CDR1 reads MNHEY; CDR2 reads SVGAGI. The CDR3 here is CASSPSGREFYEQYF. CDR3 nucleotides: TGTGCCAGCAGTCCCTCCGGAAGGGAATTCTACGAGCAGTACTTC.

With respect to this clone: Other DNA sequences in the same sample also yield this CDR3. The CDR3 nucleotides are TGTGCCACCAGCAGAGATCAGGGGGCGTCTGGAAACACCATATATTTT. It codes for CATSRDQGASGNTIYF. The rearrangement uses TRBV15 and TRBJ1-3, with 8 nucleotides matching TRBD1. Germline-derived CDR1 and CDR2 are LNHNV and YYDKDF (reference sequence). V shed 0 bases and J 1 base; nucleotides not matched to a gene: 2. The CDR3 length is 16 residues. The full variable domain, its missing parts supplied by reference TRBV15 and TRBJ1-3, is DAMVIQNPRYQVTQFGKPVTLSCSQTLNHNVMYWYQQKSSQAPKLLFHYYDKDFNNEADTPDNFQSRRPNTSFCFLDIRSPGLGDTAMYLCATSRDQGASGNTIYFGEGSWLTVV.

This sequence joins TRBV11-2 and TRBJ2-5; D might be TRBD2 (6 bases). The better agreement between TRBJ2-7 and the DNA end casts doubt on the J call. Germline assignment: CDR1 SGHAT and CDR2 FQNNGV. This CDR3 is built from 12 residues. The CDR3 nucleotides are TGTGCCAGCAGACGGGGGAACTACGAGCAGTACTTC. Its protein product is CASRRGNYEQYF.

The rearrangement joins TRBV19 to TRBJ2-5, with TRBD2 identical over 8 bases. This CDR3 region has 16 residues. Per germline, CDR1 LNHDA and CDR2 SQIVND (reference sequence). V lost 3 bases, J lost 4 bases, and 10 bases stayed unmatched. The CDR3 loop reads CASSIKREKGVETQYF. The CDR3 DNA is TGTGCCAGTAGTATCAAGCGGGAGAAGGGGGTAGAGACCCAGTACTTC.

The chain recombines TRBV7-3 with TRBJ1-2; no firm D call. Germline loops: CDR1 SGHTA, CDR2 FQGTGA. The CDR3 totals 14 residues. V was shortened by 2 bases and J by 2 bases, with 9 bases between the two germline ends. This CDR3 is CASSLGPRNYGYTF. The CDR3 nucleotides are TGTGCCAGCAGCTTAGGCCCGAGGAACTATGGCTACACCTTC.